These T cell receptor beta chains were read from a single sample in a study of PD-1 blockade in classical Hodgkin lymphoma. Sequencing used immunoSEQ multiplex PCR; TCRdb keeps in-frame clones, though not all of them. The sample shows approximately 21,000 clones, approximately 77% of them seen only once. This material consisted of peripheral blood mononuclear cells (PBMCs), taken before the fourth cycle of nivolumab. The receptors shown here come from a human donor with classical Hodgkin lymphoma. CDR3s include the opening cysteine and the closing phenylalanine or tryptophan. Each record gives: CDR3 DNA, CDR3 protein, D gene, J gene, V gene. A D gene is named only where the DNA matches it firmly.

DNA: TGTGCCAGCAGCTTGACCGGGACAGGGGCTCGCGAGCAGTACTTC
CDR3: CASSLTGTGAREQYF
D: TRBD1
J: TRBJ2-7
V: TRBV5-4

DNA: TGCAGCGTTTCTAGGGACTACGAGCAGTACTTC
CDR3: CSVSRDYEQYF
D: .
J: TRBJ2-7
V: TRBV29-1

DNA: TGTGCCAGCAGCCCGTCGGGGGACTACGAGCAGTACTTC
CDR3: CASSPSGDYEQYF
D: .
J: TRBJ2-7
V: TRBV7-3

DNA: TGTGCCAGTAGTATAGTTGCAGGCTCTAACACTGAAGCTTTCTTT
CDR3: CASSIVAGSNTEAFF
D: .
J: TRBJ1-1
V: TRBV19

DNA: TGTGCCAGCAGCTCTTGGACTAGCGGTACAGATACGCAGTATTTT
CDR3: CASSSWTSGTDTQYF
D: TRBD2
J: TRBJ2-3
V: TRBV7-2

DNA: TGTGCCATCAGTGACGGGAAGGGCCCCTACGAGCAGTACTTC
CDR3: CAISDGKGPYEQYF
D: .
J: TRBJ2-7
V: TRBV10-3

DNA: TGTGCCAGCAGCCACCCGACAGGAAACACTGAAGCTTTCTTT
CDR3: CASSHPTGNTEAFF
D: .
J: TRBJ1-1
V: TRBV5-4

DNA: TGTGCCAGCAGAGGGGCGGGGACCCCGTACGAGCAGTACTTC
CDR3: CASRGAGTPYEQYF
D: .
J: TRBJ2-7
V: TRBV28

DNA: TGCGCCAGCAGCCAAGATGTAACAGGGGATGGCTACACCTTC
CDR3: CASSQDVTGDGYTF
D: TRBD1
J: TRBJ1-2
V: TRBV4-3

DNA: TGTGCCAGCAGCTACAGGGGTGGGAATGAGCAGTTCTTC
CDR3: CASSYRGGNEQFF
D: TRBD1
J: TRBJ2-1
V: TRBV7-6

DNA: TGTGCCAGTAACTCATGGTCATTCGGGGAGCTGTTTTTT
CDR3: CASNSWSFGELFF
D: .
J: TRBJ2-2
V: TRBV7-8

DNA: TGTGCCATCAGTGAAAGACAGGGGGCAACTAATGAAAAACTGTTTTTT
CDR3: CAISERQGATNEKLFF
D: TRBD1
J: TRBJ1-4
V: TRBV10-3